This TCR beta chain was identified during a study of CD8 T cells in Susac syndrome. Whole-study findings and limits: TCR sequencing and HLA analysis covered a relatively small number of individuals. Clonal expansion was absent from the CD4+ T cell repertoires in Susac syndrome.

On this clonotype itself: The antigen remains undetermined.

Random hexamers served to reverse transcribe about 0.5 to 1 ug RNA. One entry per CDR3 protein results from TCRdb running MiXCR on the immunoSEQ multiplex PCR reads. The sample contains about 140,000 distinct CDR3 sequences, around 95% of which appear only once. This TCR derives from a human donor with Susac syndrome. The specimen sequenced was CD4+ T cells from PBMCs.

Written as DNA, the CDR3 is TGTGCCAGCGACCGGGGAAGAGGCTATGGCTACACCTTC. Protein: CASDRGRGYGYTF. This chain connects TRBV9 to TRBJ1-2; D is undetermined. The CDR3 consists of 13 residues. Between the trimmed V and J ends, which lost 7 bases and 4 bases, there was a span of 14 bases. From germline, CDR1 is SGDLS and CDR2 YYNGEE.